This TCR beta chain was found in a study of T-cell memory formation after mild COVID-19. In the study overall: The TCR clusters were mostly specific to one donor. Study-level results: In second-wave clones peaking day 37, SARS-CoV-2 specificity remained unconfirmed. Contracting CD4+ clones sat mainly in CM and EM; CD8+ in EMRA.

About this clonotype itself: Its antigen is still unknown.

Germline V gene sequence: CDR1 LGHDT, CDR2 YNNKEL (reference sequence). The ends were cut back, 4 bases at V and 4 bases at J, with 10 bases in the middle. The CDR3 extends over 13 amino acids. TCR alpha and TCR beta cDNA libraries carrying sample barcodes and UMIs came from 5'RACE with constant-segment primers. From the 5' RACE reads, TCRdb called clonotypes with MiXCR, one entry per CDR3 protein. Of about 390,000 distinct CDR3 sequences in the sample, 20% to 25% were seen once. The chain is built from TRBV3-1 and TRBJ1-2; D not certain. The clonotype was recovered from an adult woman who had mild COVID-19 (a few samples of this study predate the infection). Cell type and time point are not known. Sequenced input: PBMCs or a T cell subset sorted from them (not recorded which). CDR3 in DNA: TGTGCCAGCAGCCCGGGAAAGTCCTATGGCTACACCTTC. Translation: CASSPGKSYGYTF.